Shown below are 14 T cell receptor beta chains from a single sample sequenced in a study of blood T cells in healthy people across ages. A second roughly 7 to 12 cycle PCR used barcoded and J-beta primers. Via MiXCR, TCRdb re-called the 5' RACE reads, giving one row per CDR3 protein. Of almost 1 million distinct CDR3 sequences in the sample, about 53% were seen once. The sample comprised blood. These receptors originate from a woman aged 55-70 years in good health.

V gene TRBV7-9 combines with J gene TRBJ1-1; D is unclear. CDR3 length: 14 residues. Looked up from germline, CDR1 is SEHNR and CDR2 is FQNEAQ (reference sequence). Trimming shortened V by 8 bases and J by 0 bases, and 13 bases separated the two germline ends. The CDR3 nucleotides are TGTGCCAGCGTGTTAGGGATGGTGAACACTGAAGCTTTCTTT. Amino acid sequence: CASVLGMVNTEAFF.

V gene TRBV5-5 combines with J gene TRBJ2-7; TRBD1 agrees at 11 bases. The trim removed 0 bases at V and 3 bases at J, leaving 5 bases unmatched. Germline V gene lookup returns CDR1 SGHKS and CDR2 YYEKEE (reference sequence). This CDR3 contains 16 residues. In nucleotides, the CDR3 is TGTGCCAGCAGCTTGGCCGGAGGGACAGGGGGCTACGAGCAGTACTTC. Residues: CASSLAGGTGGYEQYF.

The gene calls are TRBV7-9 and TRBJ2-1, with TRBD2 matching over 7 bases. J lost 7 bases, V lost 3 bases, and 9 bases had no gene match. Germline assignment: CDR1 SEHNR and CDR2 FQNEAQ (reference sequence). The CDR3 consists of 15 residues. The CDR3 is CASSFTSAEGNEQFF. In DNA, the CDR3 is TGTGCCAGCAGCTTTACTAGCGCCGAAGGGAATGAGCAGTTCTTC.

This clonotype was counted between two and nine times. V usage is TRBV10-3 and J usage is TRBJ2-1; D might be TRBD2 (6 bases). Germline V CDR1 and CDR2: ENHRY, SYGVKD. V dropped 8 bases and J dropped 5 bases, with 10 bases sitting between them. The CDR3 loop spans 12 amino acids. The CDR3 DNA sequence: TGTGCCATCGGGACTTTGAACAATGAGCAGTTCTTC. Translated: CAIGTLNNEQFF.

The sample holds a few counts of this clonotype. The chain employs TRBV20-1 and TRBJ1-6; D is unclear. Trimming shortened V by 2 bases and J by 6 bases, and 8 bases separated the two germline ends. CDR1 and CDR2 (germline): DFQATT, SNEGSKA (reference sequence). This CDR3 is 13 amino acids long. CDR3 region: CSARIVTNSPLHF. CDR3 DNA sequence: TGCAGTGCTAGAATAGTCACTAATTCACCCCTCCACTTT.

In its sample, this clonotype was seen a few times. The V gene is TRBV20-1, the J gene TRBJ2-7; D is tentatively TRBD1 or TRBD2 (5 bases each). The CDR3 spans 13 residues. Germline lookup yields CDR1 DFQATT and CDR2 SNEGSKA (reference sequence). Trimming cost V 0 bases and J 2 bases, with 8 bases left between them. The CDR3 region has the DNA TGCAGTGCTAGAGAGGGGGAGACCTACGAGCAGTACTTC. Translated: CSAREGETYEQYF.

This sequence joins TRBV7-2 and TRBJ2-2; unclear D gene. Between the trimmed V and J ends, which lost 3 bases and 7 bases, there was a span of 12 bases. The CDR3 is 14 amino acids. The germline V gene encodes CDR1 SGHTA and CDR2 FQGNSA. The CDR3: CASSLPPSDGELFF. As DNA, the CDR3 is TGTGCCAGCAGCTTGCCCCCTTCTGACGGGGAGCTGTTTTTT.

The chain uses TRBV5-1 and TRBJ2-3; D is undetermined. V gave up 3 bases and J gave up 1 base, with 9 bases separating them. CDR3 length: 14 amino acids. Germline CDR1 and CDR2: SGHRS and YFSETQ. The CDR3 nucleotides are TGCGCCAGCAGCTGGGCCGGAGGCACAGATACGCAGTATTTT. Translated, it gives CASSWAGGTDTQYF. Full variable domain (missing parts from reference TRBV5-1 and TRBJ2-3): KAGVTQTPRYLIKTRGQQVTLSCSPISGHRSVSWYQQTPGQGLQFLFEYFSETQRNKGNFPGRFSGRQFSNSRSEMNVSTLELGDSALYLCASSWAGGTDTQYFGPGTRLTVL.

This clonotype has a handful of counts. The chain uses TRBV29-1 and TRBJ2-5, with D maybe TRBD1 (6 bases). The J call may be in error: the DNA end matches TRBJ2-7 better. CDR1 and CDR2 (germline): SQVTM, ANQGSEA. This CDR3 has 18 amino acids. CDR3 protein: CSVGEPRTARSGAYEQYF. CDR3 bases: TGCAGCGTTGGGGAGCCAAGGACAGCCCGTTCAGGGGCCTACGAGCAGTACTTC.

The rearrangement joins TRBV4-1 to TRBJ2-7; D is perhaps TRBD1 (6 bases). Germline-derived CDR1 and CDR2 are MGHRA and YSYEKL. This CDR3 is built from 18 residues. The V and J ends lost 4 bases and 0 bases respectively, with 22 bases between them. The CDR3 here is CASSPFTTGTLTSYEQYF. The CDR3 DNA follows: TGCGCCAGCAGCCCCTTTACAACCGGGACACTAACCTCCTACGAGCAGTACTTC.

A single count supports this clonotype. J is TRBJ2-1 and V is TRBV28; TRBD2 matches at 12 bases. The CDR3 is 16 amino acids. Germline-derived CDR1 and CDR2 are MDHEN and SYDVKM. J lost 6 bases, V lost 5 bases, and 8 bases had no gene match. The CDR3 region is CASSPLTSGRPNEQFF. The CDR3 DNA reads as TGTGCCAGCAGTCCACTCACTAGCGGGAGGCCCAATGAGCAGTTCTTC.

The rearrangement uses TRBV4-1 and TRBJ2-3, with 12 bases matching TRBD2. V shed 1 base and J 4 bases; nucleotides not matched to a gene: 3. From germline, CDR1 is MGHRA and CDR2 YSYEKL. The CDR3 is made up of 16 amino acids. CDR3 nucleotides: TGCGCCAGCAGCCAAGTGACTAGCGGGAGTGCAGATACGCAGTATTTT. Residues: CASSQVTSGSADTQYF.

CDR3 DNA: TGTGCCAGCAGGGTAAGGTTGATGGGGGAGACCCAGTACTTC. This sequence encodes CASRVRLMGETQYF. The chain couples TRBV9 to TRBJ2-5, with unresolved D. V was cut by 5 bases and J by 5 bases, with 16 bases left in between. The CDR3 consists of 14 residues. Germline V gene lookup returns CDR1 SGDLS and CDR2 YYNGEE. The full variable domain, rest sourced from reference TRBV9 and TRBJ2-5, is DSGVTQTPKHLITATGQRVTLRCSPRSGDLSVYWYQQSLDQGLQFLIQYYNGEERAKGNILERFSAQQFPDLHSELNLSSLELGDSALYFCASRVRLMGETQYFGPGTRLLVL.

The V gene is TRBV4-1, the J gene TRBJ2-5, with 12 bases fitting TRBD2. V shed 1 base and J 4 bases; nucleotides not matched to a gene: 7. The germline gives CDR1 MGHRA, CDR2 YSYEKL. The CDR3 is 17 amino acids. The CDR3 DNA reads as TGCGCCAGCAGCCAAGGGTCTAGCGGGAGGGTTGGAGAGACCCAGTACTTC. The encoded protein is CASSQGSSGRVGETQYF.